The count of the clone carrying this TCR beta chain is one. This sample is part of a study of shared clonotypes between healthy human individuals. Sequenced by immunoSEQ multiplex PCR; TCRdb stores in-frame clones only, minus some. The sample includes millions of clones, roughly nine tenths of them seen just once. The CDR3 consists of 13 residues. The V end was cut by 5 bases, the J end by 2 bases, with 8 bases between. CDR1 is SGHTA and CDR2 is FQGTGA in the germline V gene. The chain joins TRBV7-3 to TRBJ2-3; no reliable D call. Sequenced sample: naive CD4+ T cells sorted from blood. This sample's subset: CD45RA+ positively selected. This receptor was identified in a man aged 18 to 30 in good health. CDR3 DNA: TGTGCCAGCAGCCGTACGGTCACAGATACGCAGTATTTT. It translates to CASSRTVTDTQYF.